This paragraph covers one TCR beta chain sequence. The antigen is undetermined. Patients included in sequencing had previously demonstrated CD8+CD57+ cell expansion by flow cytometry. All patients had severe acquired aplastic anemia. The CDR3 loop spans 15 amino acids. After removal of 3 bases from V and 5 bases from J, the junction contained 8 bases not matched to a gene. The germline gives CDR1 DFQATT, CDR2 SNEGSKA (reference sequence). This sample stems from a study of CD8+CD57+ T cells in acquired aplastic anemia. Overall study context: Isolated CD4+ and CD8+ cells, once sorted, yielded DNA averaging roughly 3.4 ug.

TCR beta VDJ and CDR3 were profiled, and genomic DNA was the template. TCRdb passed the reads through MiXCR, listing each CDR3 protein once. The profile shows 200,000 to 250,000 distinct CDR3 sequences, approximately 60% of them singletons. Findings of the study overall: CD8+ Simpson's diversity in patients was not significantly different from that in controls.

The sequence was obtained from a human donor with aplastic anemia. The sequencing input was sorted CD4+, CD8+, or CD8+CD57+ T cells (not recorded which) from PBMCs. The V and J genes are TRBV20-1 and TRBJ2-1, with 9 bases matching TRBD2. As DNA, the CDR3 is TGCAGTGCTAGGCTGCCTAGCGGGAATAACAATGAGCAGTTCTTC. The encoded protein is CSARLPSGNNNEQFF.